This is a list of T cell receptor beta chains from one sample in a study of shared clonotypes between healthy human individuals. The protocol was immunoSEQ multiplex PCR, while the TCRdb copy is restricted to in-frame clones and leaves out a portion. Of approximately 110,000 clones listed, more than 65% were seen once; the top ten hold approximately 23%. The sequencing sample was made of memory CD8+ T cells sorted from blood. Source of these receptors: a woman aged 25-40 years in good health. Both conserved end residues are trimmed from each CDR3. The D gene is left open where the match is weak.

V	D	J	CDR3
TRBV5-1	TRBD1	TRBJ2-7	ASSRDSLTYEQY
TRBV7-8	-	TRBJ1-1	ASSFGQMNTEAF
TRBV5-4	TRBD1	TRBJ1-1	ASSLRDRPEAF
TRBV27	TRBD1	TRBJ2-2	ASSLLQGGTGELF
TRBV2	-	TRBJ2-6	AIAGDSGANVLT
TRBV18	-	TRBJ1-4	ASSPAREEKLF
TRBV5-8	-	TRBJ2-7	ASSPGDFRGEQY
TRBV28	-	TRBJ2-3	ASSLWTDTQY
TRBV11-2	-	TRBJ2-1	ASSLSSGGYNEQF
TRBV6-1	TRBD2	TRBJ2-5	ASSEEAGGPETQY
TRBV10-3	-	TRBJ2-7	AISEHWYEQY
TRBV5-8	-	TRBJ1-5	ASSPQWSQPQH
TRBV7-9	-	TRBJ2-7	ASSGDWQTPHYEQY
TRBV19	-	TRBJ1-1	ASSIAAREAF
TRBV7-9	-	TRBJ2-7	ASSLGGRGEQY
TRBV28	-	TRBJ2-7	ASSFAGQAAVAQY
TRBV9	-	TRBJ2-2	ASSVVTTGELF
TRBV11-2	-	TRBJ2-7	ASSSITYEQY
TRBV6-1	-	TRBJ2-7	ASSEKGGYLRGYSYEQY
TRBV5-4	-	-	ASSTVNEQY
TRBV5-1	-	TRBJ2-2	ASSLASLENTGELF
TRBV5-5	-	TRBJ1-4	ASSLAGGLNLGGNEKLF
TRBV28	TRBD2	-	ASSLTSSGSHEQY
TRBV2	-	TRBJ2-7	ASWGRWFSYEQY
TRBV5-4	TRBD2	TRBJ2-1	ASKGLAEPRNEQF
TRBV7-2	TRBD2	TRBJ2-3	ASSRLLAGDQDTQY
TRBV6-5	-	TRBJ2-2	ASSYIGNTGELF
TRBV5-6	-	TRBJ2-4	ASSQGNIQY
TRBV11-2	-	TRBJ2-3	ASSLEVTDTQY
TRBV6-5	TRBD1	-	ASTRGTGGHEQY
TRBV6-1	TRBD2	TRBJ2-7	ASSDLGLAGPYEQY
TRBV19	-	TRBJ1-1	ASSITGKTTEAF
TRBV6-1	-	TRBJ2-6	ASSERFSGANVLT
TRBV25-1	-	TRBJ2-7	ASSDPREQY
TRBV5-1	-	TRBJ1-1	AIKAGTTEAF
TRBV6-1	TRBD1	TRBJ2-2	ASRPDRGNTGELF
TRBV7-2	TRBD2	TRBJ2-3	ASSYSASGSGDTQY
TRBV5-1	-	TRBJ2-7	ASSSRRGMGTYEQY
TRBV6-4	-	TRBJ1-6	ASSDRDNSPLH
TRBV18	TRBD2	TRBJ2-2	ASSPAGAGELF
TRBV4-1	TRBD2	TRBJ2-1	ASSQRGGRAVEQF
TRBV6-6	-	TRBJ2-6	ASSYSTDGANVLT
TRBV27	TRBD1	TRBJ2-7	ASSRQGPPYEQY
TRBV25-1	-	TRBJ2-3	ASSVFRGIGDTQY
TRBV5-1	-	TRBJ2-7	ASSSGTLGYEQY
TRBV7-9	-	TRBJ1-4	ASSLDPGVGTNEKLF
TRBV7-8	-	TRBJ1-2	ASSLSAARLAGPGYT
TRBV19	TRBD2	TRBJ2-7	ASSIREGYEQY
TRBV5-1	-	TRBJ1-1	ATRRGQQNTEAF
TRBV4-1	-	TRBJ2-1	ASSPYVGNEQF
TRBV4-1	-	TRBJ1-3	ASSQNAGGTNAIY
TRBV27	-	TRBJ2-7	ASSPRPGLLYEQY
TRBV27	-	TRBJ2-7	ASSPRLLGEQY
TRBV20-1	TRBD1	TRBJ1-2	SVDRGYGYT